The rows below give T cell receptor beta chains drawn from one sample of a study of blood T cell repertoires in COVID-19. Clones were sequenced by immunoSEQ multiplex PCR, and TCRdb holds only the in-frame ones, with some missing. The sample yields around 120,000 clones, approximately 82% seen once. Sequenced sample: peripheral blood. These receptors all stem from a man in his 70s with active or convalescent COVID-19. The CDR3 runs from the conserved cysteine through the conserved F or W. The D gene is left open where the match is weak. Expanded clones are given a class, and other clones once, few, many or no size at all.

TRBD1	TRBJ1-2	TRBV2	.	TGTGCCAGCAGCGGACAGGCGAACTATGGCTACACCTTC	CASSGQANYGYTF
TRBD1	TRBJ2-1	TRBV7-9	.	TGTGCCAGCAGCGTATTCCGGGACAGTTACAATGAGCAGTTCTTC	CASSVFRDSYNEQFF
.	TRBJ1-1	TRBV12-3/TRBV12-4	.	TGTGCCAGCAGTTTGATCCAGACTGAAGCTTTCTTT	CASSLIQTEAFF
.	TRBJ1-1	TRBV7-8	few	TGTGCCAGCAGAGAACAGCAGAACACTGAAGCTTTCTTT	CASREQQNTEAFF
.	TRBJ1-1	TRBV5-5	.	TGTGCCAGCCGAGCTGGGGCGATGAACACTGAAGCTTTCTTT	CASRAGAMNTEAFF
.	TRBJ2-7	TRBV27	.	TGTGCCAGCAGGCGGGGACTTGCCTACGAGCAGTACTTC	CASRRGLAYEQYF
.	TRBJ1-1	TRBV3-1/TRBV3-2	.	TGTGCCAGCAGCCCCCGTGACGGGACTGAAGCTTTCTTT	CASSPRDGTEAFF
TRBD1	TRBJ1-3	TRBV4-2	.	TGTGCCAGCAGCCAAAACAGGGGACTCTCTGGAAACACCATATATTTT	CASSQNRGLSGNTIYF
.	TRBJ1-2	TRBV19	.	TGTGCCAGTAGTATAATAAGGGCCAGGGCTACCTATGGCTACACCTTC	CASSIIRARATYGYTF
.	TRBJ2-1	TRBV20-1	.	TGCAGTGCGGTTCAGTTAAATGAGCAGTTCTTC	CSAVQLNEQFF
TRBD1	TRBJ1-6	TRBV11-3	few	TGTGCCAGCAGCTTAGATTCCAGGGGGCTGTCACCCCTCCACTTT	CASSLDSRGLSPLHF
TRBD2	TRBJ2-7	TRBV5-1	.	TGCGCCAGCAGCCAGACTAGCGGGAGGGCCTACGAGCAGTACTTC	CASSQTSGRAYEQYF
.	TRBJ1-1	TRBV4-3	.	TGCGCCAGCAGCCAAGAGCGCACGAGTGGAGCTTTCTTT	CASSQERTSGAFF
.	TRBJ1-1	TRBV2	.	TGTGCCAGCAGAGACCACGGAGGGGACACTGAAGCTTTCTTT	CASRDHGGDTEAFF
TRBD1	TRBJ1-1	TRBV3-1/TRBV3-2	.	TGTGCCAGCAGCCCAGGACAGGGGAGCACTGAAGCTTTCTTT	CASSPGQGSTEAFF
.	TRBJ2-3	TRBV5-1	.	TGCGCCAGCAGCTTGGCTCCCGGGATGTCTGGAGATACGCAGTATTTT	CASSLAPGMSGDTQYF
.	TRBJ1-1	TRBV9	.	TGTGCCAGCAGCCGAGGACACCTTGAAGCTTTCTTT	CASSRGHLEAFF
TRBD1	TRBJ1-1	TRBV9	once	TGTGCCAGCAGCGGCGGGACAGGGAACACTGAAGCTTTCTTT	CASSGGTGNTEAFF
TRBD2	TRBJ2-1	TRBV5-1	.	TGCGCCAGCAGCTTCAGTAGAGCGGGGGGTTTGAATGAGCAGTTCTTC	CASSFSRAGGLNEQFF
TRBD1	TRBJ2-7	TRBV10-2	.	TGCGCCAGCTGGGGGCTAACGGGACAGGGGGCTTACGAGCAGTACTTC	CASWGLTGQGAYEQYF
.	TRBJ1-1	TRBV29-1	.	TGCAGCGTTGAAGACGCCGGGACAGAAGCTTTCTTT	CSVEDAGTEAFF
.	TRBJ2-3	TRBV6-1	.	TGTGCCAGCAGTGAAGGAAGGGGTAGTCTAGATACGCAGTATTTT	CASSEGRGSLDTQYF
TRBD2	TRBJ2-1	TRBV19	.	TGTGCCAGCAAAAAGGTAGCGGGGGGCTCCTCCTACAATGAGCAGTTCTTC	CASKKVAGGSSYNEQFF
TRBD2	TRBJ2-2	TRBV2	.	TGTGCCAGCAGTGATCTAGCGGGGAACACCGGGGAGCTGTTTTTT	CASSDLAGNTGELFF
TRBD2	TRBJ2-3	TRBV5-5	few	TGTGCCAGCAGCTTGGATGGACTAGCGGGGGATCCGCAGTATTTT	CASSLDGLAGDPQYF
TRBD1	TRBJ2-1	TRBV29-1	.	TGCAGCGTTGAAGACGTGGACAGGGTCTCCTACAATGAGCAGTTCTTC	CSVEDVDRVSYNEQFF
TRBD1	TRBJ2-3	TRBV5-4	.	TGTGCCAGCAGCTTGCCGACAGGGGGCGCTGGCACAGATACGCAGTATTTT	CASSLPTGGAGTDTQYF
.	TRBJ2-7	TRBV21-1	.	TGTGCCAGCAGCGGACAGACGCGGTTCCCGACAGGTCATCCCTACGAGCAGTACTTC	CASSGQTRFPTGHPYEQYF
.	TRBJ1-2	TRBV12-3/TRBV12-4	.	TGTGCCAGCAGTTTGTTGGGGCATGGCTACACCTTC	CASSLLGHGYTF
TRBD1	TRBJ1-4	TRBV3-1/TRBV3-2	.	TGTGCCAGCAGCCAAAAGGGGGCCGGAGGAAATGAAAAACTGTTTTTT	CASSQKGAGGNEKLFF
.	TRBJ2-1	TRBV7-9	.	TGTGCCAGCAGCCCTCCGGGGAGGGGGGACTACAATGAGCAGTTCTTC	CASSPPGRGDYNEQFF
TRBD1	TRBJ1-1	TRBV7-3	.	TGTGCCAGCAGCCCCTTTTTAGGCCAGGGGGCGACTGAAGCTTTCTTT	CASSPFLGQGATEAFF
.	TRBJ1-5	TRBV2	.	TGTGCCAGCAGTGAAGACGGGGTGGGAAATCAGCCCCAGCATTTT	CASSEDGVGNQPQHF
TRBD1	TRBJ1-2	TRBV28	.	TGTGCCAGCAGGACAGGGCTTTACTATGGCTACACCTTC	CASRTGLYYGYTF
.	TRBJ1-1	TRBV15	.	TGTGCCACCAGCAGAGATGGAGCCAAGAACACTGAAGCTTTCTTT	CATSRDGAKNTEAFF
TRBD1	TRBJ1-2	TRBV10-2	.	TGCGCCAGCAGAGAAGATAAGAGGGGGCGGAACTATGGCTACACCTTC	CASREDKRGRNYGYTF
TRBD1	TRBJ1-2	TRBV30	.	TGTGCCTGGAGTGAGACAGGGAATGGCTACACCTTC	CAWSETGNGYTF
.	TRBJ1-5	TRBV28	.	TGTGCCAGCAGTTTACAGGGTAGTCAGCCCCAGCATTTT	CASSLQGSQPQHF
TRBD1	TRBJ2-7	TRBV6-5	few	TGTGCCAGCAGTTCGAGGACAGGGGATGCCGAGCAGTACTTC	CASSSRTGDAEQYF
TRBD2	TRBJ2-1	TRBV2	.	TGTGCCAGCACAGGACTAGCGGGAGCGGGTGAGCAGTTCTTC	CASTGLAGAGEQFF
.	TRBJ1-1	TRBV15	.	TGTGCCACCAGCAGAGATTCCGGCACTGAAGCTTTCTTT	CATSRDSGTEAFF
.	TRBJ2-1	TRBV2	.	TGTGCCAGCAGTGAAGGTAGCGGAAACAATGAGCAGTTCTTC	CASSEGSGNNEQFF
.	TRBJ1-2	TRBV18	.	TGTGCCAGCTCACCAAGCCTCTATGGCTACACCTTC	CASSPSLYGYTF
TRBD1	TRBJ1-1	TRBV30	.	TGTGCCTGGACCGGACAGGTGAACACTGAAGCTTTCTTT	CAWTGQVNTEAFF
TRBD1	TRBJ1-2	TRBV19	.	TGTGCCAGTACCCCAGAGACAGGGGTGGGCTATGGCTACACCTTC	CASTPETGVGYGYTF
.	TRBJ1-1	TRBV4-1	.	TGCGCCAGCAGCCAAGATCATTGGGGAGGAACTGAAGCTTTCTTT	CASSQDHWGGTEAFF
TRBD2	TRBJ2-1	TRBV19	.	TGTGCCAGTAGTATGCCCACCGGGACTAGCCCTGAGCAGTTCTTC	CASSMPTGTSPEQFF
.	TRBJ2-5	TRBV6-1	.	TGTGCCAGCAGTGAAGCGGCCAAACAAGAGACCCAGTACTTC	CASSEAAKQETQYF
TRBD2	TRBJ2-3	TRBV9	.	TGTGCCAGCAGCGTAGAGGGGCGGGGGACAGATACGCAGTATTTT	CASSVEGRGTDTQYF
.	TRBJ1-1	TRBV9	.	TGTGCCAGCAGCGTATCAGGGGCCAACACTGAAGCTTTCTTT	CASSVSGANTEAFF
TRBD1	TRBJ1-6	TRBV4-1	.	TGCGCCAGCAGCCAAGATCGGACAGGGAGTCCGTATAATTCACCCCTCCACTTT	CASSQDRTGSPYNSPLHF
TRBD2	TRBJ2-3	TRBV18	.	TGTGCCAGCTCACCTGGACTAGCGGGGGGGAGCACAGATACGCAGTATTTT	CASSPGLAGGSTDTQYF
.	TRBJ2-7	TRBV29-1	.	TGCAGCGTTTCCCCCACGGGGTCAGCATCCTACGAGCAGTACTTC	CSVSPTGSASYEQYF
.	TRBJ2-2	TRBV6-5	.	TGTGCCAGCAGTTGGGGGCTTGGCTCCGGGGAGCTGTTTTTT	CASSWGLGSGELFF
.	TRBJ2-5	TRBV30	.	TGTGCCTGGAGTGCTAGAGAGGAGACCCAGTACTTC	CAWSAREETQYF